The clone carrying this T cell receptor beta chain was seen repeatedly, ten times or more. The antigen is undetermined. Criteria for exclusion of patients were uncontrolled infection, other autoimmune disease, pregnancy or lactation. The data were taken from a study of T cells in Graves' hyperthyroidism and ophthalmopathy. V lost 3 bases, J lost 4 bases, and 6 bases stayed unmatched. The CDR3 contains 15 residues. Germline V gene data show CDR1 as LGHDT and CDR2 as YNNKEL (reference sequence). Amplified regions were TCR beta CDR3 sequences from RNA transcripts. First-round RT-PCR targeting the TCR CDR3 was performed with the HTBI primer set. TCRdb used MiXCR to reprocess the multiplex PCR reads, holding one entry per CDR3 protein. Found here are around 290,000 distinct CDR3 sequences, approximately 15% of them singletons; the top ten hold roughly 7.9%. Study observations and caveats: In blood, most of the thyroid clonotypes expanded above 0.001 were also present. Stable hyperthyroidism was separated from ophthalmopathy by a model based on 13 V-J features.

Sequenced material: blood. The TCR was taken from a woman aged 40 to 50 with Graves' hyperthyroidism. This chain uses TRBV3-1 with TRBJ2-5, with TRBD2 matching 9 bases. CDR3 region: CASSHRTSGRETQYF. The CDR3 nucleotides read TGTGCCAGCAGCCATAGAACTAGCGGGCGAGAGACCCAGTACTTC.